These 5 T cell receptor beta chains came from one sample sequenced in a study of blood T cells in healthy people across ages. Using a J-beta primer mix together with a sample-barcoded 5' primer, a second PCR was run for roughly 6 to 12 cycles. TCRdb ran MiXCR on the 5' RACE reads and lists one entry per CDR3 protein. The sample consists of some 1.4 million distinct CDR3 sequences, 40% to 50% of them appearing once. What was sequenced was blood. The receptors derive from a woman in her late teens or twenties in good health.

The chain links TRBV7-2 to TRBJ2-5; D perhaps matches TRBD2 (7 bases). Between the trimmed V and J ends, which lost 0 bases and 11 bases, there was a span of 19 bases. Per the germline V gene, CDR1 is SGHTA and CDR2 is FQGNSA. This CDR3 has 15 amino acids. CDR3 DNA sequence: TGTGCCAGCAGCTTAGCGGGCGGGGGCGGGAATGAGCAGTACTTC. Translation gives CASSLAGGGGNEQYF.

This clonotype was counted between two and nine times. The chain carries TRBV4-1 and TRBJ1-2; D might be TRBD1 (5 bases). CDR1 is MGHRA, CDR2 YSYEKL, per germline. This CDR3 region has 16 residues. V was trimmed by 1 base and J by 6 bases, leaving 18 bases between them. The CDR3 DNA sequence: TGCGCCAGCAGCCAAGTAATTATGGTATTGGGGCATGGCTACACCTTC. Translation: CASSQVIMVLGHGYTF.

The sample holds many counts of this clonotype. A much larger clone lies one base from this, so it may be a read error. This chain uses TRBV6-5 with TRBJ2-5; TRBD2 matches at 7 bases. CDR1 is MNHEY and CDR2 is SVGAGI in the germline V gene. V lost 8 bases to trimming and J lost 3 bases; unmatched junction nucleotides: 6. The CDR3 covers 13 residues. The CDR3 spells CASGRGFEETQYF. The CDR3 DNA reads TGTGCCAGCGGGAGGGGCTTTGAAGAGACCCAGTACTTC.

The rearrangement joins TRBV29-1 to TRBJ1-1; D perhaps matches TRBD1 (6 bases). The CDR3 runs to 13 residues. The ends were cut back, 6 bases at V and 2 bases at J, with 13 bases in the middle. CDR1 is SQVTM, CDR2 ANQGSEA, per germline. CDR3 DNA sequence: TGCAGCGTCCCCCGGGACACCAACACTGAAGCTTTCTTT. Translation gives CSVPRDTNTEAFF. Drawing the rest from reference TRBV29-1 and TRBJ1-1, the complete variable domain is SAVISQKPSRDICQRGTSLTIQCQVDSQVTMMFWYRQQPGQSLTLIATANQGSEATYESGFVIDKFPISRPNLTFSTLTVSNMSPEDSSIYLCSVPRDTNTEAFFGQGTRLTVV.

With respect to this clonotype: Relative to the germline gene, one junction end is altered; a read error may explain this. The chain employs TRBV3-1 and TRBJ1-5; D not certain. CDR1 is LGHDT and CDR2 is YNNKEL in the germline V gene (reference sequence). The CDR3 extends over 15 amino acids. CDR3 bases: TGTACCAGCAGCCACGCTGGACCTAGCAATCAGCCCCAGCATTTT. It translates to CTSSHAGPSNQPQHF.